What follows are 29 T cell receptor beta chains derived from one specimen sequenced in a study of CD8 T cells in ankylosing spondylitis. Each CDR3 protein gets one entry after TCRdb re-called the 5' RACE reads with MiXCR. The sample gives roughly 490,000 distinct CDR3 sequences, less than 6% of which show up once; approximately 3.5% is in the top ten. Overall study results and limits: Blood from ankylosing spondylitis patients appeared to carry a characteristic roughly 8-variant TCR beta motif.

These receptors lack a known antigen. Sequencing input: blood, either unsorted or a sorted T cell fraction (not recorded which). The source of these receptors is a male donor with ankylosing spondylitis.

The sample holds many counts of this clonotype. The rearrangement joins TRBV20-1 to TRBJ2-7; D is unresolved. The CDR3 spans 12 residues. The germline V gene encodes CDR1 DFQATT and CDR2 SNEGSKA (reference sequence). Trimming took 8 bases from V and 2 from J, leaving 13 bases between them. The CDR3 bases are TGCAGTCCGAACAGAAAACCCTACGAGCAGTACTTC. It yields the protein CSPNRKPYEQYF.

This chain uses TRBV6-2 or TRBV6-3 with TRBJ2-1; possible D gene TRBD1, 6 bases. Trimming left V 6 bases short and J 0 bases short, with 15 bases between. Germline V gene data show CDR1 as MNHEY and CDR2 as SVGEGT. The CDR3 contains 16 residues. The CDR3 DNA is TGTGCCAGCAGATCTCTCACAGGGAGCTCCTACAATGAGCAGTTCTTC. Protein sequence: CASRSLTGSSYNEQFF.

In this sample, this clonotype turned up many times. This rearrangement joins TRBV7-9 to TRBJ1-1; D remains ambiguous. Germline CDR1 reads SEHNR; CDR2 reads FQNEAQ (reference sequence). Trimming cost V 10 bases and J 3 bases, with 9 bases left between them. This CDR3 region has 11 residues. The CDR3 DNA sequence: TGTGCCACTGCGGGGTACACTGAAGCTTTCTTT. This gives the protein CATAGYTEAFF. The full variable domain, in which reference TRBV7-9 and TRBJ1-1 provide the parts outside the CDR3, is DTGVSQNPRHKITKRGQNVTFRCDPISEHNRLYWYRQTLGQGPEFLTYFQNEAQLEKSRLLSDRFSAERPKGSFSTLEIQRTEQGDSAMYLCATAGYTEAFFGQGTRLTVV.

At least ten counts were recorded for this clonotype. This rearrangement joins TRBV10-3 to TRBJ1-1, with 7 bases aligning to TRBD1. Per the germline V gene, CDR1 is ENHRY and CDR2 is SYGVKD. V gave up 6 bases and J gave up 0 bases; unmatched junction bases: 7. The CDR3 is 15 amino acids. The CDR3 DNA reads TGTGCCATCAGCTCTGACAGGGACATGAACACTGAAGCTTTCTTT. Protein sequence: CAISSDRDMNTEAFF.

This clonotype has more than one count but fewer than ten. The rearrangement links TRBV6-2 or TRBV6-3 to TRBJ2-1; D perhaps matches TRBD1 (6 bases). The CDR3 has 16 amino acids. Germline V gene sequence: CDR1 MNHEY, CDR2 SVGEGT. V was pared by 5 bases and J by 6 bases, with 20 bases between. The DNA of the CDR3 is TGTGCCAGCAGTAAATCAGGGGCCCCTTCAAGCAATGAGCAGTTCTTC. Encoded protein: CASSKSGAPSSNEQFF.

This clonotype was counted at least ten times. The chain recombines TRBV5-1 with TRBJ1-2; D is unresolved. Trimming took off 7 bases at V and 7 bases at J, with 20 bases between the two ends. The CDR3 length is 14 residues. Looked up from germline, CDR1 is SGHRS and CDR2 is YFSETQ. CDR3 protein: CASGQSGSPTGYTF. Written as DNA, the CDR3 is TGCGCCAGCGGTCAAAGCGGCTCCCCGACTGGCTACACCTTC.

The chain employs TRBV6-4 and TRBJ2-1; no definite D call. Germline CDR1 is MRHNA and CDR2 is SNTAGT. There are 14 residues in the CDR3. Trimming removed 8 bases at V and 0 bases at J, with 11 bases between. The CDR3 loop reads CASASRSSYNEQFF. CDR3 coding DNA: TGTGCCAGCGCTTCAAGGAGCTCCTACAATGAGCAGTTCTTC.

This clonotype appeared a few times. V is TRBV27 and J is TRBJ2-1, with TRBD2 matching 7 bases. The germline CDR1 and CDR2 sequences are MNHEY and SMNVEV (reference sequence). V lost 7 bases to trimming and J lost 8 bases; unmatched junction nucleotides: 14. There are 15 residues in the CDR3. CDR3 residues: CASTRPASGEDEQFF. The CDR3 nucleotides read TGTGCCAGCACCCGTCCGGCTAGCGGAGAGGATGAGCAGTTCTTC.

This clonotype turned up a few times. The chain carries TRBV6-1 and TRBJ2-3; D not resolved. The CDR3 consists of 14 residues. Between the trimmed V and J ends, which lost 1 base and 2 bases, there was a span of 7 bases. CDR1 is MNHNS, CDR2 SASEGT, per germline. In nucleotides, the CDR3 is TGTGCCAGCAGTGAAGGGGCAGCCACAGATACGCAGTATTTT. This encodes CASSEGAATDTQYF.

The table lists this clonotype with many counts. V gene TRBV2 combines with J gene TRBJ2-1, with D unclear. The CDR3 consists of 13 residues. Trimming removed 5 bases at V and 5 bases at J, with 10 bases between. From germline, CDR1 is SNHLY and CDR2 FYNNEI. The CDR3 DNA reads as TGTGCCAGCAGTTTCCGCTTGCACAATGAGCAGTTCTTC. This sequence encodes CASSFRLHNEQFF.

This clonotype was seen at least ten times. The rearrangement joins TRBV20-1 to TRBJ1-2; TRBD1 might be the D (5 bases). The CDR3 is 11 amino acids. V lost 6 bases and J lost 8, with 13 bases in between. Germline V gene data show CDR1 as DFQATT and CDR2 as SNEGSKA (reference sequence). The chain's CDR3 is CSANSGNGYTF. The CDR3 DNA sequence: TGCAGTGCGAATTCAGGGAACGGCTACACCTTC.

In its sample, this clonotype was seen many times. The rearrangement joins TRBV6-5 to TRBJ1-1; tentatively, D is TRBD1 (6 bases). The V and J ends lost 2 bases and 5 bases respectively, with 12 bases between them. The CDR3 is 14 amino acids. Per the germline V gene, CDR1 is MNHEY and CDR2 is SVGAGI. Written as DNA, the CDR3 is TGTGCCAGCAGTTACGGGGGAAGGGGGACTGAAGCTTTCTTT. This encodes CASSYGGRGTEAFF.

This clonotype has at least ten counts. This chain uses TRBV15 with TRBJ2-5; TRBD1 agrees at 7 bases. CDR3 length: 13 amino acids. Germline V gene lookup returns CDR1 LNHNV and CDR2 YYDKDF (reference sequence). Trimming at V came to 5 bases and at J to 4 bases, leaving 4 bases not matched to a gene. In DNA, the CDR3 is TGTGCCACCAGCCGAAGACAGGGAGAGACCCAGTACTTC. This codes for CATSRRQGETQYF.

This clonotype turned up a few times. This chain connects TRBV7-9 to TRBJ1-4; 7 bases fit TRBD1. This CDR3 region has 15 residues. Germline assignment: CDR1 SEHNR and CDR2 FQNEAQ (reference sequence). Germline trimming cut 5 bases from V and 2 bases from J; bases unmatched to any gene: 5. CDR3 in amino acids: CASSPSQGTNEKLFF. CDR3 nucleotides: TGTGCCAGCAGCCCTTCACAGGGGACTAATGAAAAACTGTTTTTT.

This chain joins TRBV4-2 and TRBJ2-7; 7 nucleotides line up with TRBD2. The germline CDR1 and CDR2 sequences are LGHNA and YNFKEQ. CDR3 length equals 16 residues. V trimming: 0 bases; J trimming: 3 bases; junction bases outside the gene matches: 8. As DNA, the CDR3 is TGTGCCAGCAGCCAAGATCGTACTAGCGTCAACTACGAGCAGTACTTC. Protein product: CASSQDRTSVNYEQYF.

This clonotype was counted many times. CDR3 bases: TGTGCCAGCAGTTTGCCCGGACGGTTCTATGGCTACACCTTC. Translation: CASSLPGRFYGYTF. The chain is built from TRBV28 and TRBJ1-2, with D unclear. The CDR3 covers 14 residues. V was shortened by 3 bases and J by 4 bases, with 12 bases between the two germline ends. Germline assignment: CDR1 MDHEN and CDR2 SYDVKM.

This clonotype has a count of ten or more. The genes are TRBV4-2 and TRBJ2-3, with 16 bases lining up with TRBD2. CDR1 and CDR2 (germline): LGHNA, YNFKEQ. J was trimmed by 4 bases and V by 1 base; bases with no gene match: 5. The CDR3 is 18 residues long. Here the CDR3 reads CASSQAGTSGGVADTQYF. The CDR3 nucleotides read TGTGCCAGCAGCCAAGCCGGGACTAGCGGGGGGGTAGCAGATACGCAGTATTTT.

In this sample, this clonotype turned up many times. The chain combines TRBV7-2 with TRBJ2-7; TRBD2 aligns across 7 bases. V lost 7 bases and J lost 1; bases outside the gene matches: 7. The CDR3 has 14 residues. Germline V gene lookup returns CDR1 SGHTA and CDR2 FQGNSA. This CDR3 reads CASTLVGGSYEQYF. For the CDR3, the DNA is TGTGCCAGCACCCTTGTGGGGGGGTCCTACGAGCAGTACTTC.

In this sample, this clonotype turned up many times. CDR3 region: CARGPQGGVYNEQFF. CDR3 nucleotide sequence: TGTGCCAGGGGCCCACAGGGGGGCGTCTACAATGAGCAGTTCTTC. The chain has TRBV27 and TRBJ2-1, with 8 bases fitting TRBD1. CDR3 length equals 15 residues. Germline CDR1 MNHEY, CDR2 SMNVEV (reference sequence). The trim removed 9 bases at V and 3 bases at J, leaving 10 bases unmatched.

This clonotype was detected many times. V is TRBV7-2 and J is TRBJ1-6, with 7 bases that match TRBD1. Looked up from germline, CDR1 is SGHTA and CDR2 is FQGNSA. The CDR3 has 15 amino acids. V was clipped by 5 bases and J by 7 bases; unmatched bases: 8. CDR3 DNA sequence: TGTGCCAGCAGCAGAGCCCACAGGGGAAATTCACCCCTCCACTTT. Its translation is CASSRAHRGNSPLHF.

This chain links TRBV9 with TRBJ2-7, with D perhaps assigned TRBD1 or TRBD2 (5 bases each). Trimming took 10 bases from V and 0 from J, leaving 14 bases between them. This CDR3 is 13 amino acids long. Germline loops: CDR1 SGDLS, CDR2 YYNGEE. In nucleotides, the CDR3 is TGTGCCGGAAAGAAAGGGACCTCCTACGAGCAGTACTTC. Its protein product is CAGKKGTSYEQYF.

This clonotype was seen only a few times. The germline gene is not matched at one end of the junction; a read error may be the cause. The CDR3 loop reads CASSYSGTSHNEQFF. The CDR3 coding sequence is TGTGCCAGCAGCTACTCCGGGACTAGCCACAATGAGCAGTTCTTC. V is TRBV6-5 and J is TRBJ2-1; 9 nucleotides agree with TRBD2. The germline V gene encodes CDR1 MNHEY and CDR2 SVGAGI. The CDR3 sequence is 15 residues long.

This clonotype has at least ten counts. This rearrangement joins TRBV20-1 to TRBJ2-1, with D perhaps TRBD1 (6 bases). V was shortened by 6 bases and J by 9 bases, with 21 bases between the two germline ends. Per the germline V gene, CDR1 is DFQATT and CDR2 is SNEGSKA (reference sequence). The CDR3 runs 14 residues. CDR3 in amino acids: CSARRRTDIFEQFF. The DNA of the CDR3 is TGCAGTGCCCGACGTCGGACAGATATTTTTGAGCAGTTCTTC.

This clonotype showed up many times. The J gene is TRBJ2-1, the V gene TRBV4-3; D is ambiguous. The V and J ends lost 3 bases and 0 bases respectively, with 12 bases between them. The germline CDR1 and CDR2 sequences are LGHNA and YSLEER. There are 16 residues in the CDR3. The CDR3 here is CASSHTPVLSYNEQFF. CDR3 nucleotide sequence: TGCGCCAGCAGCCACACACCGGTCCTCTCCTACAATGAGCAGTTCTTC.

Many counts were recorded for this clonotype. This sequence joins TRBV20-1 and TRBJ2-7; D unclear. Germline CDR1 is DFQATT and CDR2 is SNEGSKA (reference sequence). The V end was cut by 0 bases, the J end by 5 bases, with 14 bases between. The CDR3 is 14 amino acids. The CDR3, as DNA: TGCAGTGCTAGAGATGGCATCCTCGCGGACGAGCAGTACTTC. This gives the protein CSARDGILADEQYF.

Ten or more counts support this clonotype. The V gene is TRBV29-1, the J gene TRBJ1-3, with D unclear. Trimming left V 3 bases short and J 4 bases short, with 13 bases between. Germline lookup yields CDR1 SQVTM and CDR2 ANQGSEA. The CDR3 runs to 14 residues. CDR3 sequence: CSVELMASGNTIYF. As DNA, the CDR3 is TGCAGCGTTGAGCTTATGGCCTCGGGAAACACCATATATTTT.

This clonotype appeared many times. The chain combines TRBV5-1 with TRBJ2-1; TRBD2 aligns across 8 bases. This CDR3 contains 17 residues. With V trimmed by 0 bases and J by 4 bases, 9 bases remained unmatched. Germline V lookup: CDR1 SGHRS, CDR2 YFSETQ. Written as DNA, the CDR3 is TGCGCCAGCAGCTTGGGGGTAGCGGGGACCCCTTACAATGAGCAGTTCTTC. It is translated as CASSLGVAGTPYNEQFF.

In its sample, this clonotype was seen many times. The DNA of the CDR3 is TGTGCCAGCAGTTTATATCGGGGGGCGGGTGGCTACACCTTC. Protein product: CASSLYRGAGGYTF. The V gene is TRBV27, the J gene TRBJ1-2, with D maybe TRBD1 (6 bases). In germline, CDR1 is MNHEY, CDR2 SMNVEV (reference sequence). The V end was cut by 1 base, the J end by 7 bases, with 13 bases between. This CDR3 region has 14 residues.

This clonotype was observed many times. The rearrangement links TRBV29-1 to TRBJ1-1, with 9 nucleotides matching TRBD1. Germline-derived CDR1 and CDR2 are SQVTM and ANQGSEA. CDR3 length: 14 residues. V shed 7 bases, J shed 6 bases, and the junction held 12 bases outside the gene matches. The CDR3 reads CSGQSLDRGPEAFF. In DNA, the CDR3 is TGCAGCGGCCAATCGCTGGACAGGGGACCTGAAGCTTTCTTT.